This T cell receptor (beta chain) was recovered during a study of cytomegalovirus exposure and HLA in healthy donors (dated by TCRdb to the late 2010s). Notes on the research overall: An earlier analysis of approximately 640 of the donors reported 250 to 300 Gb of sequence data and approximately 110 million unique TCR beta sequences from about 180 million T cells. An early release covering some 640 HLA-typed donors comprised approximately 300 gigabases of sequencing data and tens of millions of unique TCR sequences. The genetic ancestry cluster associated with self-reported Caucasian donors included 80% to 90% of the 300 to 400 genotyped donors. The study aimed to test whether cataloging public T cell receptors could reveal signatures of past pathogen exposure. Using immunosequencing, the study profiled T cell repertoires from fewer than 850 subjects and related those repertoires to cytomegalovirus serostatus. In addition to the first cohort of around 670 subjects, a separate validation cohort of approximately 110 different subjects was used. The study combined high-throughput TCR immunosequencing, statistical association of individual TCRs with disease status, and machine learning to predict cytomegalovirus infection status. A later analysis re-analyzed previously published TCR beta repertoires from 666 donors and added high-resolution HLA genotyping to study TCR occurrence patterns. Rather than using new phenotypic data, the later analysis identified candidate immune exposures from TCR beta sequences and from how often those sequences occurred across donors. An earlier analysis of 587 of the donors used high-throughput TCR beta sequencing to judge whether each TCR beta V gene segment behaved as functional or pseudogenic. Alongside the repertoire data, information on donor age, sex, ethnicity and CMV serostatus was compiled. In a later genetic analysis, genome-wide SNP genotypes for about 65% of the 666 donors were used, and that subset was treated as a discovery cohort. Every repertoire in the discovery cohort had been generated on one and the same sequencing platform. HLA typing included class I and class II loci at four-digit resolution. Typing coverage differed by locus: A, B, C, DRB1 and DQB1 were typed in roughly 620-630 donors, DQA1 in 522, DPA1 in roughly 590, and DPB1 in about 450. Four to six DR-DQ haplotypes were handled as single units for association and clustering, since linkage in the cohort was strong. Among some 400 genotyped donors of the cohort, an average of around 250,000 unique TCR beta nucleotide sequences was sequenced per donor, of which about 18% were non-productive.

General conclusions and limits of the study: A cluster of highly shared sequence variants was judged likely to be a technical artifact of the sequencing pipeline. In this cohort, only TCR beta chains were sequenced, and detectable features were limited by the absence of alpha or paired-chain data. Because the 87-base-pair reads could not distinguish some IMGT-functional V segments, including TRBV6-2 and TRBV6-3, those segments were excluded. Fewer than 20 rarely observed V segments, including chromosome 9 orphons, were excluded from the earlier analysis of a few hundred of the donors because counts were too low. A later analysis found that TCR association rates varied across HLA loci, with DRB1 alleles showing the most associated TCRs and HLA-C alleles the fewest. Assigning TCR associations to individual alleles was difficult when HLA alleles, especially DR and DQ, strongly co-occurred. In vitro tests confirmed that a few of the cytomegalovirus-associated TCR beta chains recognize cytomegalovirus antigens. The only immune exposure information available for the cohort was CMV serostatus. In a later genetic analysis, fewer N-insertions in productive TCRs were reported among donors in an Asian-associated ancestry cluster than the 666-donor mean. Correlated functional status among segregating V segments might be attributable to linkage disequilibrium, but an unknown experimental factor could not be ruled out. Most TCR sequences were observed very rarely across donors, whereas some public TCRs were present in many individuals. Cytomegalovirus status was reported to be diagnosed by the classifier with high specificity and sensitivity in both the original and validation cohorts. Several of the top co-occurrence clusters appeared to be linked to parvovirus B19, influenza, CMV and Epstein-Barr virus, according to a later analysis. The authors suggested that the approach could potentially be extended to other disease states and immunological phenotypes. In a later analysis, HLA-associated TCR beta chains were found to be more clonally expanded and to have lower generation probabilities than equally common non-associated chains. A further reported finding was that TCR beta sequences accurately predicted the HLA-A and HLA-B alleles for most subjects in the first cohort. Most CMV-associated TCR beta chains appeared to be HLA-restricted in a later analysis, and the HLA associations seemed to be driven largely by CMV exposure. A total of fewer than 200 TCR beta chains were listed by the study as associated with cytomegalovirus. An earlier analysis of some 560 of the donors showed that most TCR beta V segments appeared in productive rearrangements either about 87% or about 30% of the time, which broadly matched IMGT annotations. In a later analysis, around 17,000 TCR beta sequences were associated with specific HLA alleles at a false discovery rate of 0.05. V-gene and J-gene trimming of TCR beta chains was associated with a missense DCLRE1C variant in a later genetic analysis, and the association was replicated in an independent cohort. Because HLA typing was unavailable for some donors at each locus, only the typed subset was used in association tests. The presence/absence analyses assumed that sequencing depth was roughly uniform across donors, and that assumption may not be true.

The cohort comprised around 700 healthy bone marrow donors. Cohort members were all nominally healthy when sampled, although unrecorded immune exposures were likely present. The donor tested CMV seronegative, placing the donor among the roughly 340 seronegative members of the cohort. Every donor gave a peripheral blood sample, and the peripheral blood mononuclear cells from that sample were used for TCR beta sequencing. The Qiagen DNeasy Blood Extraction Kit was used to extract genomic DNA from the blood cell samples. As to this clone: What antigen it recognizes has not been identified. Per-base quality was not reported, and no clone a single base away is much larger than it.

Based on the germline V gene, the CDR1 and CDR2 sequences are MNHNS and SASEGT. Measured from the cysteine to the phenylalanine, the CDR3 is 13 residues long. Of all the DNA, just the CDR3 is kept, 39 bases in frame from base 1. Library method: the immunoSEQ multiplex PCR assay. The multiplex PCR relied on a mix of 60 forward primers for TCR Vbeta segments and 13 reverse primers for TCR Jbeta segments. The CDR3 region of rearranged TCR beta genes was amplified from genomic DNA by a multiplex PCR assay. On the Illumina HiSeq System, the amplified TCR beta libraries were sequenced as 87-base-pair reads. For the original study's pipeline: Across the 600 to 700 repertoires, a later analysis counted some 81 million unique TCR beta chains, around 10 million of which were shared by at least two donors. Raw reads were error-corrected and collapsed into unique sequences by a nearest-neighbor algorithm in which closely related sequences were merged to remove PCR and sequencing errors. V, D and J gene segments were assigned by aligning CDR3 sequences to IMGT reference sequences. For a sequence to be retained, a match of at least six nucleotides was required to both a V gene segment and a J gene segment. A rearrangement was called productive if the CDR3 had no stop codons and remained in frame with V and J, and every other rearrangement was called non-productive. Following IMGT convention, CDR3 was defined as the stretch from the second conserved V-encoded cysteine to the conserved J-encoded phenylalanine. The earlier analysis of about 570 of the donors excluded any sequence lacking an unambiguous match to a single V gene segment. An earlier analysis of some 500 of the donors classified V segments as functional when productive rearrangements were above 56.7% and as segregating when the standard deviation between donors was above 5%. To diagnose cytomegalovirus status from the catalog of TCR beta chain sequences, a statistical classification framework was built. V and J gene assignment, in a later analysis, came from comparing TCR nucleotide sequences with IMGT/GENE-DB human TR gene sequences. The TCRdist pipeline was used in a later analysis to assign CDR3 sequences and most-parsimonious VDJ recombination scenarios. In a later analysis, every TCR beta chain was defined by the combination of its CDR3 amino acid sequence and its V-gene family, and reads without a unique V-gene family were dropped. A later analysis removed over 500 highly shared, low-generation-probability nucleotide sequences to deal with suspected cross-contamination and a sequencing artifact. In a later analysis, a clonal expansion index for each public chain was calculated from normalized within-repertoire ranks of inferred template counts. In a later analysis, generation probabilities were computed using a VDJ recombination model fitted to out-of-frame rearrangements, and the results were checked against IGoR. In a later analysis, hypergeometric tests were used to score TCR-TCR, TCR-HLA and TCR-CMV co-occurrence, with a repertoire-size bias correction applied to TCR pairs. To estimate false discovery rates, a later analysis permuted the HLA or CMV assignments 20 times. In a later analysis, co-occurring TCRs were grouped using DBSCAN, and TCRdist sequence similarity was added for clustering within HLA-allele-positive subsets. Co-occurrence clustering excluded repertoires with fewer than 30,000 or more than 120,000 public chains, plus five with anomalous nucleotide sharing. TCRdb retrieved this table from immuneACCESS and kept in-frame rearrangements only. Not all clones are present; in checked studies, unresolved V genes account for under half, and no reason is known for the remainder. V and J calls and clone size are those listed in that table; D and trimming were worked out from the DNA. Present in this sample are around 270,000 clones, about 80% of which were seen just once. About 0.29% of the sample is taken by the ten largest.

The source material was PBMCs. The chain was built from TRBV6-1 and TRBJ2-5; TRBD1 is possibly the D segment (6 matching bases). Gene TRBJ2-7 matches the end of the DNA better, so the J call may be wrong. This clonotype was sampled from a girl aged 2-15 years in good health and CMV-seronegative. The sequenced DNA is TGTGCCATTTACGTCAGGGGTGCCTACGAGCAGTACTTC. Its product reads: CAIYVRGAYEQYF.